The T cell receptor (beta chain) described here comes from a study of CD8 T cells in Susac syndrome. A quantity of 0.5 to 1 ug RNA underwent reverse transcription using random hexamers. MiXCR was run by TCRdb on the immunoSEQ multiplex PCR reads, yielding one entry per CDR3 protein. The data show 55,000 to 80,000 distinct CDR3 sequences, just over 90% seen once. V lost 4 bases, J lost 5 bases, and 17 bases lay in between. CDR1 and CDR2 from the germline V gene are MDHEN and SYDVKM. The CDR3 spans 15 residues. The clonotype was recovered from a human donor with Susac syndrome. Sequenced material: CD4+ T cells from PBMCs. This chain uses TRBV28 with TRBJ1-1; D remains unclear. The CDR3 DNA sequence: TGTGCCAGCAGTTCCGCCGGACCTAGAGGGACTGAAGCTTTCTTT. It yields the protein CASSSAGPRGTEAFF. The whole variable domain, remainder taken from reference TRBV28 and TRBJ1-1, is DVKVTQSSRYLVKRTGEKVFLECVQDMDHENMFWYRQDPGLGLRLIYFSYDVKMKEKGDIPEGYSVSREKKERFSLILESASTNQTSMYLCASSSAGPRGTEAFFGQGTRLTVV.